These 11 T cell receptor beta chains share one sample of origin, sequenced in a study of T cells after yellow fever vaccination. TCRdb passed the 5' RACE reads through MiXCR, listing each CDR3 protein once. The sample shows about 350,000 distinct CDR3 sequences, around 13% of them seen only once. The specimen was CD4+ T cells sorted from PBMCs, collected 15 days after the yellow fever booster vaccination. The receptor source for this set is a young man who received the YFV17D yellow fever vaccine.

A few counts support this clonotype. The CDR3 loop is CASSLGPLQGTETQYF. The CDR3 nucleotides are TGCGCCAGCAGCTTGGGCCCACTGCAGGGTACAGAGACCCAGTACTTC. V and J are TRBV5-1 and TRBJ2-5; a possible D gene is TRBD1 (5 bases). CDR3 length: 16 residues. Trimming took 0 bases from V and 4 from J, leaving 16 bases between them. The germline gives CDR1 SGHRS, CDR2 YFSETQ.

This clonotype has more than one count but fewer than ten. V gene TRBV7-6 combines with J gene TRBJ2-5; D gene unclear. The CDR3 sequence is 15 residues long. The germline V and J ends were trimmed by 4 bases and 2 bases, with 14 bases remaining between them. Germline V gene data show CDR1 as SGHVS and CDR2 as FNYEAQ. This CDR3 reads CASSYAGTAQETQYF. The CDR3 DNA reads TGTGCCAGCAGCTACGCTGGAACAGCACAAGAGACCCAGTACTTC.

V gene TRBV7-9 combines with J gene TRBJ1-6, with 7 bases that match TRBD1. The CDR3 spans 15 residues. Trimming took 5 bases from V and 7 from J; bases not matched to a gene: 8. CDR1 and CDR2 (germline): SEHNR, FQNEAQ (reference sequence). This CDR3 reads CASSLRQGSNSPLHF. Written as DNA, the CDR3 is TGTGCCAGCAGCCTCCGACAGGGTTCCAATTCACCCCTCCACTTT.

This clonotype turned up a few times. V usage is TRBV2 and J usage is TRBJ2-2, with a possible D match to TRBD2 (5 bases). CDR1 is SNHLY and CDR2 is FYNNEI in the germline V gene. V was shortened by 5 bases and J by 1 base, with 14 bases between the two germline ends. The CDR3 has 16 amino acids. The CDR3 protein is CASSTLAAMNTGELFF. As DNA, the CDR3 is TGTGCCAGCAGTACCCTAGCTGCGATGAACACCGGGGAGCTGTTTTTT. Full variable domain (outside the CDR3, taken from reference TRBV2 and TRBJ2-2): EPEVTQTPSHQVTQMGQEVILRCVPISNHLYFYWYRQILGQKVEFLVSFYNNEISEKSEIFDDQFSVERPDGSNFTLKIRSTKLEDSAMYFCASSTLAAMNTGELFFGEGSRLTVL.

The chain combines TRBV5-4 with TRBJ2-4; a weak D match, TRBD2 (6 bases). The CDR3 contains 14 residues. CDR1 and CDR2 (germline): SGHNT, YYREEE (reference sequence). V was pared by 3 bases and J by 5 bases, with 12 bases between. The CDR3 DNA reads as TGTGCCAGCAGCTCACTTGGGGAGGAAAACATTCAGTACTTC. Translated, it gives CASSSLGEENIQYF.

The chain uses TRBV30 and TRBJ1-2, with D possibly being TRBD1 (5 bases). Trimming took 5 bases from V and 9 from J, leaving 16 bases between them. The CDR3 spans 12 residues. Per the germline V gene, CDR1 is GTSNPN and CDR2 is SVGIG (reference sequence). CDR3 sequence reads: CAWGTWSSRYTF. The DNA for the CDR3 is TGTGCCTGGGGGACGTGGTCCTCCCGCTACACCTTC.

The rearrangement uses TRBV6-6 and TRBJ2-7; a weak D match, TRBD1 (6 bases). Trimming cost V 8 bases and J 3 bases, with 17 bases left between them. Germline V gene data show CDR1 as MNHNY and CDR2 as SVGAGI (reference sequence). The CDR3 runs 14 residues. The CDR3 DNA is TGTGCCAGCGTCTACTGGGGGCATAGCTACGAGCAGTACTTC. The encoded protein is CASVYWGHSYEQYF.

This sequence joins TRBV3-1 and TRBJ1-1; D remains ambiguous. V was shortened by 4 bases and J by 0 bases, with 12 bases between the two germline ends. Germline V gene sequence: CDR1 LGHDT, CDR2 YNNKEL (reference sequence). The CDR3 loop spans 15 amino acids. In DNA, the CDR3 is TGTGCCAGCAGCCCCACCGGAAGCATGAACACTGAAGCTTTCTTT. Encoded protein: CASSPTGSMNTEAFF.

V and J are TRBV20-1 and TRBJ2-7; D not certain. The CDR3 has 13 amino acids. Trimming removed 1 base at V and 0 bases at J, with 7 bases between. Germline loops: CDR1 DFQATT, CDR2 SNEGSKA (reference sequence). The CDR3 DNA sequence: TGCAGTGCTAGAGTAGAACCCTCCTACGAGCAGTACTTC. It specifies CSARVEPSYEQYF.

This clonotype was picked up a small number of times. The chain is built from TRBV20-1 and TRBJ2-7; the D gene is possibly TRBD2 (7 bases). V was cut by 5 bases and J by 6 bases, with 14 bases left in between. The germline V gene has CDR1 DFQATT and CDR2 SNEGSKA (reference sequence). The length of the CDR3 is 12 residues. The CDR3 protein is CSAYLGGGEQYF. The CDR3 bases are TGCAGTGCTTACCTAGGGGGGGGCGAGCAGTACTTC.

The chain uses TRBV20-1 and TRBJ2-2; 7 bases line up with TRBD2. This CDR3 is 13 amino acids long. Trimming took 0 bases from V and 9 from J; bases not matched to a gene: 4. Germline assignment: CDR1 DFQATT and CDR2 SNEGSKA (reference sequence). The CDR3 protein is CSARDWGGRELFF. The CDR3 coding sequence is TGCAGTGCTAGAGATTGGGGGGGAAGGGAGCTGTTTTTT.